This entry concerns a single T cell receptor (beta chain). Its antigen remains unknown. These data are taken from a study of cytomegalovirus exposure and HLA in healthy donors. Whole-study findings and limits: A further, later analysis showed that HLA-associated TCR beta chains (compared with equally common others) were more clonally expanded.

PCR primers comprised 60 Vbeta and 13 Jbeta primers. Libraries were prepared by immunoSEQ multiplex PCR; TCRdb keeps only in-frame clonotypes and omits some of them. The sample carries around 200,000 clones, 80% to 85% recorded once. This CDR3 spans 13 amino acids. Germline V gene sequence: CDR1 SQVTM, CDR2 ANQGSEA. V gave up 2 bases and J gave up 5 bases; unmatched junction bases: 2. The clonotype was recovered from a woman under 30 in good health and CMV-seronegative. Sequenced sample: PBMCs. This chain connects TRBV29-1 to TRBJ2-7, with 11 bases fitting TRBD2. CDR3 amino acids: CSVETSGSHEQYF. The CDR3 DNA reads TGCAGCGTTGAAACTAGCGGGAGCCACGAGCAGTACTTC.